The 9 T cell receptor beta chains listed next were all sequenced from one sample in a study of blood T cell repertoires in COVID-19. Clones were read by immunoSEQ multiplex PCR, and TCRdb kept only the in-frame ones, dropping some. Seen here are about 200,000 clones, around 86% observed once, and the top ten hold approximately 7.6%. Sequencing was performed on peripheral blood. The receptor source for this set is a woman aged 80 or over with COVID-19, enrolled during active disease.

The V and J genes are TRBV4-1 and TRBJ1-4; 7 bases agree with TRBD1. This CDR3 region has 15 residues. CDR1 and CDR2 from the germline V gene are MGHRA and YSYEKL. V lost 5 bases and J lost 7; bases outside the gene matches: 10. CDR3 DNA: TGCGCCAGCAGCTTTCGACAGGGAGAGGTTGAAAAACTGTTTTTT. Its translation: CASSFRQGEVEKLFF.

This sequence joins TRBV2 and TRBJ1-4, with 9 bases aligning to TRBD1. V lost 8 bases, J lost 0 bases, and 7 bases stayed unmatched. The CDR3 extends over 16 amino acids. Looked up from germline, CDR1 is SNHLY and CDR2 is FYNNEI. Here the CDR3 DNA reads TGTGCCAGCGGCGGGTGGACAGGGGCAACTAATGAAAAACTGTTTTTT. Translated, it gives CASGGWTGATNEKLFF.

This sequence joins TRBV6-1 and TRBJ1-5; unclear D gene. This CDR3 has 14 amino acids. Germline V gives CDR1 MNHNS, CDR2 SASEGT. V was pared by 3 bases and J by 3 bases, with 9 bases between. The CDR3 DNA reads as TGTGCCAGCAGTGAGAGGCATATCAATCAGCCCCAGCATTTT. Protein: CASSERHINQPQHF.

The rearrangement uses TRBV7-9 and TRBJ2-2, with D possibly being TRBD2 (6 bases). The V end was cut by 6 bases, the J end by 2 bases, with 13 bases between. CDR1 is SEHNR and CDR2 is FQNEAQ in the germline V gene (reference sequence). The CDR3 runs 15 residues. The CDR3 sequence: CASRSGTPNTGELFF. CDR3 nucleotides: TGTGCCAGCAGGTCCGGGACTCCAAACACCGGGGAGCTGTTTTTT.

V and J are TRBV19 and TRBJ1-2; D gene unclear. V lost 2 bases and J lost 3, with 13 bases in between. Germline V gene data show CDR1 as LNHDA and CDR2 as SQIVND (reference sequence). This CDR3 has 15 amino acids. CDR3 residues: CASSITANSDYGYTF. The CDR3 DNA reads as TGTGCCAGTAGTATAACCGCTAACTCCGACTATGGCTACACCTTC.

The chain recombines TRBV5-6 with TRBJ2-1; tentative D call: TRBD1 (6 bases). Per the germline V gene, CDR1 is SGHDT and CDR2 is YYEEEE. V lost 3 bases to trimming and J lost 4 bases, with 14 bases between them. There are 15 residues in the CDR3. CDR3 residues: CASSSQGIGYNEQFF. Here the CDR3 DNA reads TGTGCCAGCAGCTCCCAGGGGATAGGTTACAATGAGCAGTTCTTC.

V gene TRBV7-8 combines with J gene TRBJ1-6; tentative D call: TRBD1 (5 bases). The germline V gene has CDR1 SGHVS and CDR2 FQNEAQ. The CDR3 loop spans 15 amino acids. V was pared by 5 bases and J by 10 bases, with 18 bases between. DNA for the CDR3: TGTGCCAGCAGCCAAGCCAGGCAGGGAGGCTCACCCCTCCACTTT. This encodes CASSQARQGGSPLHF.

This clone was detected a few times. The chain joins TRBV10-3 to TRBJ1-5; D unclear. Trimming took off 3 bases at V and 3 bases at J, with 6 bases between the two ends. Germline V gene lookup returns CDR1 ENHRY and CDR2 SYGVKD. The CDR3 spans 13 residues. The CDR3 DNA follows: TGTGCCATCAGTGACGGGGACAATCAGCCCCAGCATTTT. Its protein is CAISDGDNQPQHF.

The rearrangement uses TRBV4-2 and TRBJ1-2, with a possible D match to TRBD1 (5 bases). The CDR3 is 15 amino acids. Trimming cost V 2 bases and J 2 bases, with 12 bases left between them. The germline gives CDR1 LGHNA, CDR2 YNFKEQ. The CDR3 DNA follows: TGTGCCAGCAGCCAATACAGACAGATCAACTATGGCTACACCTTC. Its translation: CASSQYRQINYGYTF.